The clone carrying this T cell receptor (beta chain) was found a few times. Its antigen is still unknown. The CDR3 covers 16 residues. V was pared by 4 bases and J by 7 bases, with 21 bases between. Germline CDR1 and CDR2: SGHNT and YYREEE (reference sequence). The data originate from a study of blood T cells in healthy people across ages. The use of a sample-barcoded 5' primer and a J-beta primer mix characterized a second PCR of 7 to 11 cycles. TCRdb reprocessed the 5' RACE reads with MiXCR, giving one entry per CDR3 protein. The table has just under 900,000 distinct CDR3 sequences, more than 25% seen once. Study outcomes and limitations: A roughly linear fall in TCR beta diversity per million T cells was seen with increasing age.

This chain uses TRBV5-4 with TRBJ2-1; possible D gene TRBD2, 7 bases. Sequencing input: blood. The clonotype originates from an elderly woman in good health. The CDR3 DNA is TGTGCCAGCAGCCGCGGACAGAGATGCGGGGGTAATGAGCAGTTCTTC. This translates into CASSRGQRCGGNEQFF.